Listed below are T cell receptor beta chains from one sample, sequenced in a study of neurological immune-mediated disorders. TCRdb processed the 5' RACE reads anew with MiXCR; each CDR3 protein has one entry. The sample has tens of thousands of distinct CDR3 sequences, about a tenth seen once. The sequencing sample was made of PBMCs. Every receptor here comes from a woman in her 30s with HTLV-1-associated myelopathy (HAM/TSP). The CDR3 runs from the conserved cysteine through the conserved F or W. A D gene is named only where the DNA matches it firmly. Not all rows give a size; the values are once, few, many and, for expanded clones, a class.

D	J	V	size	DNA	CDR3
NA	TRBJ2-2	TRBV5-1	many	TGCGCCAGCAGCTTGGCTGGGACCAACACCGGGGAGCTGTTTTTT	CASSLAGTNTGELFF
NA	TRBJ2-5	TRBV5-1	many	TGCGCCAGCAGCTTGACCCCTGGGGAGACCCAGTACTTC	CASSLTPGETQYF
NA	TRBJ2-3	TRBV30	NA	TGTGCCTGGAACTCGTTTGGGGCCGGCACAGATACGCAGTATTTT	CAWNSFGAGTDTQYF
NA	TRBJ2-1	TRBV29-1	NA	TGCAGCGGAGAAGTCTCCTACAATGAGCAGTTCTTC	CSGEVSYNEQFF
NA	TRBJ2-7	TRBV20-1	many	TGCAGTGCTAGAGATCGCATGAAGTCGGGTAGCTCCTACGAGCAGTACTTC	CSARDRMKSGSSYEQYF
NA	TRBJ1-3	TRBV4-2	NA	TGTGCCAGCAGCAAAGATTTGACAAGCTCTGGAAACACAATATATTTT	CASSKDLTSSGNTIYF
NA	TRBJ2-3	TRBV20-1	many	TGCAGTGCCCCAAGGCGATGGGCGGGGGCCACCACAGATACGCAGTATTTT	CSAPRRWAGATTDTQYF
NA	TRBJ2-5	TRBV5-1	many	TGCGCCAGCAGCTTGGACCAGGAGACCCAGTACTTC	CASSLDQETQYF
NA	TRBJ1-1	TRBV5-6	many	TGTGCCAGCAGCTACTGGGGGGCATACATGAACACTGAAGCTTTCTTT	CASSYWGAYMNTEAFF
TRBD2	TRBJ2-7	TRBV20-1	NA	TGCAGTGCGACTAGCGGGGGACGCCTCTACGAGCAGTACTTC	CSATSGGRLYEQYF
TRBD1	TRBJ2-2	TRBV7-2	many	TGTGCCAGCAGCAAACGACAGGGGTTCGGTTCTGGGGAGCTGTTTTTT	CASSKRQGFGSGELFF
NA	TRBJ2-2	TRBV5-1	many	TGCGCCAGCAGCTTGGACCGGGGGCGCATGCTTTTGTGGACCGGGGAGCTGTTTTTT	CASSLDRGRMLLWTGELFF